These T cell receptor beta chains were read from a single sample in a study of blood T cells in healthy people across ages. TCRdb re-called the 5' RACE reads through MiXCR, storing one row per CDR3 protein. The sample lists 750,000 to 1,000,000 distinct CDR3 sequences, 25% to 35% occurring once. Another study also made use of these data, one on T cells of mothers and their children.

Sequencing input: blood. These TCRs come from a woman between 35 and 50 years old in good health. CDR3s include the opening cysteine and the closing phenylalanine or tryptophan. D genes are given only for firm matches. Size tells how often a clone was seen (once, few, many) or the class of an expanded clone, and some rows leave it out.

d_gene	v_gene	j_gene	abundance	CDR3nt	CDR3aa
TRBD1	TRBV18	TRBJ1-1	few	TGTGCCAGCTCATACCTGGGACAGTCTTCTGAAGCTTTCTTT	CASSYLGQSSEAFF
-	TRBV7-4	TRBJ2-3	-	TGTGCCAGCAGCCCCCCCTTAGGGTCCACAGATACGCAGTATTTT	CASSPPLGSTDTQYF
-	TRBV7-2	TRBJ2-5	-	TGTGCCTGCAGCCTAGCAATCGAGCCGTACTTC	CACSLAIEPYF
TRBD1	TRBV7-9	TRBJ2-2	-	TGTGCCAGCAGCTCTAGGGACAGGGGGAGCGCCGGGGAGCTGTTTTTT	CASSSRDRGSAGELFF
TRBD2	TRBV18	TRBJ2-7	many	TGTGCCAGCTCACCCGGGACTAGCGGGGGGCGCTACGAGCAGTACTTC	CASSPGTSGGRYEQYF
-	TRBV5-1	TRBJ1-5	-	TGCGCCAGCAGCCAGAGCGGACAGTACAATCAGCCCCAGCATTTT	CASSQSGQYNQPQHF
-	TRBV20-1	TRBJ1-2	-	TGCAGTGCTAGTTCCGGGGGCTACACCTTC	CSASSGGYTF
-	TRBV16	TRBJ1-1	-	TGTGCCAGCAGCCAATTTTTGAACACTGAAGCTTTCTTT	CASSQFLNTEAFF
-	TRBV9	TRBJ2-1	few	TGTGCCAGCAGCCGTCAGGCCGGGTCCAGCTCCTACAATGAGCAGTTCTTC	CASSRQAGSSSYNEQFF
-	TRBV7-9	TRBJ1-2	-	TGTGCCAGCAGCTTAGAGGAAGGCTACACCTTC	CASSLEEGYTF
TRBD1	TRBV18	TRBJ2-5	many	TGCGCCAGCAGCCCAAGAACAGGGGGTCAGGAGACCCAGTACTTC	CASSPRTGGQETQYF
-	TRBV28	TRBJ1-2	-	TGTGCCAGCAATGGCGTCGCTGGCTACACCTTC	CASNGVAGYTF
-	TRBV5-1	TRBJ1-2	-	TGCGCCAGCAGCCCCGCTACATCAAACTCTAACTATGGCTACACCTTC	CASSPATSNSNYGYTF
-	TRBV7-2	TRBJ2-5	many	TGTGCCAGCAGCTTAGTAATGGGGGACTCCTCAGAGACCCAGTACTTC	CASSLVMGDSSETQYF
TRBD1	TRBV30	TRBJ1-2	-	TGTGCCTGGAGTGGCCGGGACAGCTATAGGGGCTACACCTTC	CAWSGRDSYRGYTF
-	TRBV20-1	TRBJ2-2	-	TGCAGTGCTAGAGATGTGGCCGACGACTCGAACACCGGGGAGCTGTTTTTT	CSARDVADDSNTGELFF
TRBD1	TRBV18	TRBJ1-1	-	TGTGCCAGCTCACCACAGACAGGGCCGAACACTGAAGCTTTCTTT	CASSPQTGPNTEAFF
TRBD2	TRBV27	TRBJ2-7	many	TGTGCCAGCAGTTTTACACTAGCGGGGGAGCAGTACTTC	CASSFTLAGEQYF
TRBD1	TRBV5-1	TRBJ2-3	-	TGCGCCAGCAGCTTGGTGGACAGGGAGACAGATACGCAGTATTTT	CASSLVDRETDTQYF
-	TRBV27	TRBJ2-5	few	TGTGCCAGCAGTGTACAGGGTTTCAAGACCCAGTACTTC	CASSVQGFKTQYF
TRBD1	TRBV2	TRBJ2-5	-	TGCGCCAGCAGTGAAAGGGGGACAGGGGCGTGGGAGCAGTACTTC	CASSERGTGAWEQYF
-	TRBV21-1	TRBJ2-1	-	TGTGCCAGCAGCAAAAGTCAGACAGGGCTGGATGAGCAGTTCTTC	CASSKSQTGLDEQFF
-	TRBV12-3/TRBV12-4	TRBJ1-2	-	TGTGCCAGCAGTTTTAGAGGGGCCTATGGCTACACCTTC	CASSFRGAYGYTF
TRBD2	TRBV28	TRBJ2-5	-	TGTGCCGGCAGTTTTGCGCGGGGGACTGAGACCCAGTACTTC	CAGSFARGTETQYF
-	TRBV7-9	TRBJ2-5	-	TGTGCCAGCAGCCCGCCTCGCGTGGGGGAGACCCAGTACTTC	CASSPPRVGETQYF
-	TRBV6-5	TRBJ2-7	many	TGTGCCAGCAGTTACGGATCAAGTCTCGAGCAGTACTTC	CASSYGSSLEQYF
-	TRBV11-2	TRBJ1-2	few	TGTGCCAGCAGCCCCTATGATGGGGGGAGTGGCTACACCTTC	CASSPYDGGSGYTF
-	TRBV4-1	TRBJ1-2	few	TGCGCCAGCAGCCATAGTTTCGGTCAAATGGTGAATGGCTACACCTTC	CASSHSFGQMVNGYTF
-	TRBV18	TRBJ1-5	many	TGTGCCAGCTCACCACGGGACGGGAATCAGCCCCAGCATTTT	CASSPRDGNQPQHF
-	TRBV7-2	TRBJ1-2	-	TGTGCCAGCAGCTTTCAACCCCAGGGCAACTATGGCTACACCTTC	CASSFQPQGNYGYTF
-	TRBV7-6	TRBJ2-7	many	TGTGCCAGCAGCTCACAGAACTCCTACGAGCAGTACTTC	CASSSQNSYEQYF
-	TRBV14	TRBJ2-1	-	TGTGCCAGCAGCCAAGATATGGGTTACGGTGAGCAGTTCTTC	CASSQDMGYGEQFF
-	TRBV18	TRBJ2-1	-	TGTGCCAGCTCACCACCAAGTCGCGGGGGCCGTTACAATGAGCAGTTCTTC	CASSPPSRGGRYNEQFF
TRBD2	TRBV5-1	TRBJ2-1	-	TGCGCTAGCAGCGCGGGACTAGCCCACAATGAGCAGTTCTTC	CASSAGLAHNEQFF
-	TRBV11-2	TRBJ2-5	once	TGTGCCAGCAGTTTTCAGGGGCCCTTAGGGTACGGGCAGTACTTC	CASSFQGPLGYGQYF
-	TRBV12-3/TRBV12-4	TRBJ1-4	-	TGTGCCAGCTCTATGCGCCGAGCAACTAATGAAAAACTGTTTTTT	CASSMRRATNEKLFF
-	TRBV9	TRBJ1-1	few	TGTGCCAGCAGCGTAGCTGCCTCCACTGAAGCTTTCTTT	CASSVAASTEAFF
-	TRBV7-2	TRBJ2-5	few	TGTGCCAGCAGCCGCAGTGGTCGGCGAGAGACCCAGTACTTC	CASSRSGRRETQYF
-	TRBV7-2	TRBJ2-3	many	TGTGCCAGCAGCTTAGGGTGGGGGAACACAGATACGCAGTATTTT	CASSLGWGNTDTQYF
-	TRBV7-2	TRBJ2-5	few	TGTGCCAGCAGCTTATACGAGAGTGAGGGACAAGAGACCCAGTACTTC	CASSLYESEGQETQYF
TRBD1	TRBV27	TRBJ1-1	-	TGTGCCAGCAAAGGACAGGGGGTACGCACTGAAGCTTTCTTT	CASKGQGVRTEAFF
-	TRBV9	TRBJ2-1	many	TGTGCCAGCAGCGTCGGGTGGTCCCCCTACAATGAGCAGTTCTTC	CASSVGWSPYNEQFF
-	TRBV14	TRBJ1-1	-	TGTGCCAGCAGCCCTTTACCCAGGGGCCCGAACACTGAAGCTTTCTTT	CASSPLPRGPNTEAFF
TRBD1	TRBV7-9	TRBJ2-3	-	TGTGCCAGCAGCCCCTGGACAGGAGACACAGATACGCAGTATTTT	CASSPWTGDTDTQYF
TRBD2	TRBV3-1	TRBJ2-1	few	TGTGCCAGCAGCCAATCCAGCGGGGGGGCCTACAATGAGCAGTTCTTC	CASSQSSGGAYNEQFF
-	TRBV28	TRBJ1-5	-	TGTGCCAGCAATAGGGGGGACGATCAGCCCCAGCATTTT	CASNRGDDQPQHF
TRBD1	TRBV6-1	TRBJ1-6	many	TGTGCCAGCAGTGATCAGGGGGCTCGTTCACCCCTCCACTTT	CASSDQGARSPLHF
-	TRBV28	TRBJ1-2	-	TGTGCCAGCAGTTTGTGGGGAGGGAATTCTAACTATGGCTACACCTTC	CASSLWGGNSNYGYTF
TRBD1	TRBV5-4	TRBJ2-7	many	TGTGCCAGCAGCCGTGGTCAGACAGGGGGCTACGAGCAGTACTTC	CASSRGQTGGYEQYF
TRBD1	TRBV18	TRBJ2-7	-	TGTGCCAGCTCACCAAGACAGGGGTCCGGCGAGCAGTACTTC	CASSPRQGSGEQYF
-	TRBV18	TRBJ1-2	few	TGTGCCAGCTCGCCCGATCGACACACTAACTATGGCTACACCTTC	CASSPDRHTNYGYTF